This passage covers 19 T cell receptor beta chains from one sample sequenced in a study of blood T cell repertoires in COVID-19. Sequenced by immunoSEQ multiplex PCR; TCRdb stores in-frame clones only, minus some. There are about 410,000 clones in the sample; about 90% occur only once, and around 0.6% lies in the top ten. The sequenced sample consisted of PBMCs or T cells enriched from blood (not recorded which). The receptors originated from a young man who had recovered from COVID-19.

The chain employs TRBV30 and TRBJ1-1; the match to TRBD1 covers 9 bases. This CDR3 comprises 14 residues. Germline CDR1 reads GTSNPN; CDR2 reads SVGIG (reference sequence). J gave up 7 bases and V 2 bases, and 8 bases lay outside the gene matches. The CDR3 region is CAWSSGTGRGEAFF. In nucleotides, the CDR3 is TGTGCCTGGAGTTCCGGGACAGGGAGAGGTGAAGCTTTCTTT.

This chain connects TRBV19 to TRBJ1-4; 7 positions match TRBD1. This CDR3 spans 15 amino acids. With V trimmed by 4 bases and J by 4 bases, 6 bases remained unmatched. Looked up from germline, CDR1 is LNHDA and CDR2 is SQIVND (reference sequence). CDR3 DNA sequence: TGTGCCAGTAGTAACCTCGGGACAGTTAATGAAAAACTGTTTTTT. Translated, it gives CASSNLGTVNEKLFF.

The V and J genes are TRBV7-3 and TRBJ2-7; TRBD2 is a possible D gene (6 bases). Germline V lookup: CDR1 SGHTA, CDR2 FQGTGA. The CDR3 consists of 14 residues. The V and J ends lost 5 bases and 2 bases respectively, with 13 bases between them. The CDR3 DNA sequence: TGTGCCAGCAGCCCCGGTGGCGGGACCTACGAGCAGTACTTC. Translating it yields CASSPGGGTYEQYF.

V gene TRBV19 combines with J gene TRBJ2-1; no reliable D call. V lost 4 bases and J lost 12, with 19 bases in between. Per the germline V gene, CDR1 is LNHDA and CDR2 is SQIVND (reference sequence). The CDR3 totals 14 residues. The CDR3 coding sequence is TGTGCCAGTAGTAGCGCTCCGCCGACTGTCGCGCAGTTCTTC. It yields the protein CASSSAPPTVAQFF.

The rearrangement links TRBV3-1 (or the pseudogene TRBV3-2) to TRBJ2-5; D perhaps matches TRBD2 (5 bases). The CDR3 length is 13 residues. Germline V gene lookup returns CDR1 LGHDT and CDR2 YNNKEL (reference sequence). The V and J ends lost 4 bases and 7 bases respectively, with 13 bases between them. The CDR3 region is CASSLTQRSTQYF. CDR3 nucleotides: TGTGCCAGCAGCCTCACCCAGCGGTCGACCCAGTACTTC.

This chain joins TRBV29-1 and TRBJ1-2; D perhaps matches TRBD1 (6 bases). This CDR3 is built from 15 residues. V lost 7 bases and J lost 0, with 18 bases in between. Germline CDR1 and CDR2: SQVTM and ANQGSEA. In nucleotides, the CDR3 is TGCAGCGCCCTATTTTTGGGGGCATCTAACTATGGCTACACCTTC. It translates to CSALFLGASNYGYTF.

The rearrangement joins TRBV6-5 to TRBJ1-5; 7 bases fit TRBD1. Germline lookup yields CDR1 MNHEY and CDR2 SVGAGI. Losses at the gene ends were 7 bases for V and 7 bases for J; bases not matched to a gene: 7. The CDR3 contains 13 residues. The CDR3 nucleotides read TGTGCCAGCAACGACAGGGAAGGCCAGCCCCAGCATTTT. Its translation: CASNDREGQPQHF.

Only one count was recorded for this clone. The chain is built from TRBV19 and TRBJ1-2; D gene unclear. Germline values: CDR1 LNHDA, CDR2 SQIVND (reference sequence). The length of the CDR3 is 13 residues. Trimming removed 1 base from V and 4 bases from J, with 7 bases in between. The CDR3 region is CASSIAVSYGYTF. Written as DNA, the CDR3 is TGTGCCAGTAGTATAGCGGTTTCCTATGGCTACACCTTC.

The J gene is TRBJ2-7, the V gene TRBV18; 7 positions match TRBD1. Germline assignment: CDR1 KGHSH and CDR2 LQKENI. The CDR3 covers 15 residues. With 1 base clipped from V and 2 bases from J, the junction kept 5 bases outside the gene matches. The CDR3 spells CASSPLETGTYEQYF. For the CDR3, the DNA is TGTGCCAGCTCACCACTAGAGACAGGGACCTACGAGCAGTACTTC.

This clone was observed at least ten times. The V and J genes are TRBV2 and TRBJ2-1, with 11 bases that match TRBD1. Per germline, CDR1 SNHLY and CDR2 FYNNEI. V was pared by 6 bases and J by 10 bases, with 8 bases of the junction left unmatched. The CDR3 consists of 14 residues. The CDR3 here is CASSGTGGFGEQFF. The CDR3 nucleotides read TGTGCCAGCAGCGGGACAGGGGGTTTTGGCGAGCAGTTCTTC.

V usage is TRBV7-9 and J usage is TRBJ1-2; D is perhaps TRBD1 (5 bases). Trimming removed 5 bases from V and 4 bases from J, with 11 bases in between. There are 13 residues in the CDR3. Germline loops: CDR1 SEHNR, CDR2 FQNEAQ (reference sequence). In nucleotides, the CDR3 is TGTGCCAGCAGCCGCGGGACCGCCTATGGCTACACCTTC. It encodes CASSRGTAYGYTF.

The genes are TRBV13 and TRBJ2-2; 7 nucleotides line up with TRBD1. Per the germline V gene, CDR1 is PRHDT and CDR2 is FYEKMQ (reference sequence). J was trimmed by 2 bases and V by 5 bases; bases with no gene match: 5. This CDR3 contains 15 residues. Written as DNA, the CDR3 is TGTGCCAGCAGCCCCGGGACAGCAAACACCGGGGAGCTGTTTTTT. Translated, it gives CASSPGTANTGELFF.

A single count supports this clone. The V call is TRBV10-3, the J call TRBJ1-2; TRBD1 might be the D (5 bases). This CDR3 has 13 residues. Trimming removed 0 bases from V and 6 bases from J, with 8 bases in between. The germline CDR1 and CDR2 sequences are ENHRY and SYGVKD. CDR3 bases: TGTGCCATCAGTGAGTCCGCAGGGAATGGCTACACCTTC. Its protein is CAISESAGNGYTF.

The CDR3 region has the DNA TGTGCCAGCAGCCCGAAGGGGGGGGAGAATGGCTACACCTTC. It is translated as CASSPKGGENGYTF. The chain couples TRBV7-9 to TRBJ1-2; perhaps TRBD1 as D (6 bases). The CDR3 is made up of 14 amino acids. Per the germline V gene, CDR1 is SEHNR and CDR2 is FQNEAQ (reference sequence). The V end lost 5 bases, the J end lost 6 bases, and 16 bases lay between the germline ends.

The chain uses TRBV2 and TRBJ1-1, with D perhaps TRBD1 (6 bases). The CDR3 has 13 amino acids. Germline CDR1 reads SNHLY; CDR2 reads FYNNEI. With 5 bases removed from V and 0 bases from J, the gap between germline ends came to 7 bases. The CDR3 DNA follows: TGTGCCAGCAGTACAGGGTTGAACACTGAAGCTTTCTTT. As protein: CASSTGLNTEAFF. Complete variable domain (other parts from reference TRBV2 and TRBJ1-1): EPEVTQTPSHQVTQMGQEVILRCVPISNHLYFYWYRQILGQKVEFLVSFYNNEISEKSEIFDDQFSVERPDGSNFTLKIRSTKLEDSAMYFCASSTGLNTEAFFGQGTRLTVV.

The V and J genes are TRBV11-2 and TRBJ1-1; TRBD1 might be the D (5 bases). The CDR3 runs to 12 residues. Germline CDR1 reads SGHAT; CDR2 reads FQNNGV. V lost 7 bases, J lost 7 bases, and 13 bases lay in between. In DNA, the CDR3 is TGTGCCAGCACCCTCAGAAGGGGTGAAGCTTTCTTT. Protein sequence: CASTLRRGEAFF.

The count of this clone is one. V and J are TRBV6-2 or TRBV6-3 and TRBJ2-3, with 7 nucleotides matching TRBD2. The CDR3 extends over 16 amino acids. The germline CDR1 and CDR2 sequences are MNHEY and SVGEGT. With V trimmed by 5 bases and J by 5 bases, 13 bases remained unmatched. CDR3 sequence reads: CASSAGTKSSLDTQYF. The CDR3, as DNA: TGTGCCAGCAGTGCCGGGACTAAATCGTCATTAGATACGCAGTATTTT.

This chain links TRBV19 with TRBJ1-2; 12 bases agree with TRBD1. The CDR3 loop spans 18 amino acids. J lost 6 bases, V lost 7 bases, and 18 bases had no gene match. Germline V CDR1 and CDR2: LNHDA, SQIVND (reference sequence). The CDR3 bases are TGTGCCAGTAAAAGAGGGTGGATCCGGGACAGGGGGCGAGATGGCTACACCTTC. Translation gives CASKRGWIRDRGRDGYTF.

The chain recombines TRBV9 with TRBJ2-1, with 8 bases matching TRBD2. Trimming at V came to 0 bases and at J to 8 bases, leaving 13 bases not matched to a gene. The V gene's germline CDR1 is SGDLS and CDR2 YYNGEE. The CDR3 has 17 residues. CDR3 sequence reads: CASSVGSSGNSFYEQFF. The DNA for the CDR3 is TGTGCCAGCAGCGTAGGTAGTAGCGGGAATTCTTTCTATGAGCAGTTCTTC. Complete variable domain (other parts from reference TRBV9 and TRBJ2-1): DSGVTQTPKHLITATGQRVTLRCSPRSGDLSVYWYQQSLDQGLQFLIQYYNGEERAKGNILERFSAQQFPDLHSELNLSSLELGDSALYFCASSVGSSGNSFYEQFFGPGTRLTVL.